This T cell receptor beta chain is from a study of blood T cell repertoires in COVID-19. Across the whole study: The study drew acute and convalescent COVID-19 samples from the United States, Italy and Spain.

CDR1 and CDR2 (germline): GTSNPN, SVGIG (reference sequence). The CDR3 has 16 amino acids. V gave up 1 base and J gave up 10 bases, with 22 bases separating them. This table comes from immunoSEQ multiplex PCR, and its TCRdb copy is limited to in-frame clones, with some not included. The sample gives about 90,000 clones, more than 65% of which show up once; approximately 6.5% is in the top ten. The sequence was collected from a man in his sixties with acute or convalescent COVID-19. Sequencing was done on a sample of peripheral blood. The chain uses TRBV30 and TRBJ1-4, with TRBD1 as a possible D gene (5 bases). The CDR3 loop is CAWSDPADTGLGKLFF. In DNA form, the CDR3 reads TGTGCCTGGAGTGATCCGGCGGACACTGGCTTGGGAAAACTGTTTTTT.